What follows describes a single T cell receptor beta chain. The CDR3 covers 14 residues. The V and J ends lost 4 bases and 2 bases respectively, with 12 bases between them. CDR1 SQVTM and CDR2 ANQGSEA come from the germline V gene. These data belong to a study of blood T cell repertoires in COVID-19. As for the study in general: PBMCs, B-cell-depleted T cells, or T cells were the source of the cDNA or gDNA that made up the material.

As processed by the authors: Reference gene primers were amplified, and this amplification served to estimate nucleated cell counts. Generated by immunoSEQ multiplex PCR, the TCRdb table keeps only in-frame clones and is missing some. V, J and clone size are taken as reported in that table, and D and trimming were inferred from the DNA itself. The sample includes roughly 100,000 clones, 80% to 90% of them seen just once. This chain connects TRBV29-1 to TRBJ1-5; unclear D gene. The receptor's source is a woman in her 70s with acute or convalescent COVID-19. Sample: peripheral blood. CDR3: CSVVFGQGNQPQHF. The CDR3 nucleotides read TGCAGCGTTGTATTTGGGCAGGGCAATCAGCCCCAGCATTTT.